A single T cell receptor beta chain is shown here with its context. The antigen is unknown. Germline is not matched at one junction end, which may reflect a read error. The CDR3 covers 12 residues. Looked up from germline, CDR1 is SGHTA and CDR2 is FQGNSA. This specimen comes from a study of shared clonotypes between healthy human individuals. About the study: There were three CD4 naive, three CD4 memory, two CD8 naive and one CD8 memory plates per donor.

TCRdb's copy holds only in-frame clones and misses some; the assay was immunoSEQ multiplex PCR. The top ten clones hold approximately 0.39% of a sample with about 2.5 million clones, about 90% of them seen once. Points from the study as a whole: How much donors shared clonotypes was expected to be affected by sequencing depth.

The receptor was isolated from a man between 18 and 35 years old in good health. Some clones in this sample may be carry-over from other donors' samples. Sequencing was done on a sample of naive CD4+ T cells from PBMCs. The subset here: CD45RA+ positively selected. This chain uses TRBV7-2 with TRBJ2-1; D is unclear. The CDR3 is CASSQLLITTVF. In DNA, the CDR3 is TGTGCCAGCAGCCAGCTCCTTATAACAACGGTCTTC. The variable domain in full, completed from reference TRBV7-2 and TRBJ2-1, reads GAGVSQSPSNKVTEKGKDVELRCDPISGHTALYWYRQSLGQGLEFLIYFQGNSAPDKSGLPSDRFSAERTGGSVSTLTIQRTQQEDSAVYLCASSQLLITTVFGPGTRLTVL.